This note documents a single T cell receptor beta chain sequence. Which antigen it targets is not known. TCRdb names Illumina HiSeq 2000 as the instrument used. TCR beta cDNA libraries were prepared using 5'RACE template switching, which introduced a universal primer site and unique molecular identifiers. cDNA synthesis was primed from the TCR beta constant segment, followed by two successive PCR amplification steps. In the original analysis: MIGEC handled demultiplexing of the reads and grouping by UMI, while MiTCR was used to assemble and quantify clonotypes. Only TCR cDNA sequences supported by at least two reads were kept to exclude erroneous sequences. The tcR package was used for downstream repertoire analysis, with clonotypes matched between fractions based on CDR3 nucleotide sequence plus V segment. VDJmatch was used to annotate antigen specificity against VDJdb, with one amino acid substitution in CDR3 allowed. TCRdb reprocessed the reads into one record per CDR3 protein sequence, lacking DNA. These V and J calls derive from TCRdb rather than the authors' analysis. In this sample's table one finds around 470,000 distinct CDR3 sequences. Under 1.5% of the sample goes to the ten largest clones.

The data were taken from a study of T cells expressing NK-cell markers (dated by TCRdb to about 2020). The study in broad terms: TCR beta-chain repertoires were profiled in sorted CD3+CD56+NKG2C+, CD3+CD56+NKG2C- and CD3+CD56-NKG2C+ T-cell subsets from seven or eight donors. Libraries were sequenced as 2 x 150 bp reads on Illumina HiSeq 2000/2500, MiSeq or NextSeq. Among the eight sequenced donors, only one was HCMV-seronegative, while the other seven were HCMV-seropositive. The study sequenced eight donors, all healthy volunteers chosen at random: three men and five women.

What the study reported, not specific to this receptor: Whether the expanded NKG2C-expressing T cell clones were specific for HCMV antigens was left unclear. For about 6 donors, the dominant CD3+CD56+NKG2C+ clonotypes were among the top 10 CD8+ clonotypes and accounted for roughly 1.0-7.5% of CD8+ T cells. Those dominant clonotypes were again the most abundant among CD3+CD56-NKG2C+ cells in several donors, at about 28.3-60.1%.

To determine HCMV serostatus, a commercial ELISA kit was used to detect HCMV-specific IgG in serum. Ficoll density gradient centrifugation was used to isolate peripheral blood mononuclear cells from blood. The clonotype comes from a woman in her 50s in good health. Donor details come from another sample of the same person, matched by shared clones. Sequencing was carried out using blood T cells: a sorted CD56 or NKG2C T cell subset, CD4+ or CD8+ T cells, or bulk PBMC T cells (not recorded which).

CDR3 region: CASSVAGRNNEQFF. The V and J segments used are TRBV9 and TRBJ2-1. The CDR3 spans 14 residues, from the cysteine through the phenylalanine. The DNA is not on file. The germline V gene sets CDR1 to SGDLS and CDR2 to YYNGEE. Joined to the reference TRBV9 and TRBJ2-1 proteins, this CDR3 gives the full variable domain: DSGVTQTPKHLITATGQRVTLRCSPRSGDLSVYWYQQSLDQGLQFLIQYYNGEERAKGNILERFSAQQFPDLHSELNLSSLELGDSALYFCASSVAGRNNEQFFGPGTRLTVL.